This TCR beta chain was documented in a study of graft-versus-host responses after intestinal transplantation. The study's findings and limits: Peak GvH clone levels in circulation were associated with early post-transplant HvG declines.

As regards this clone: Its antigen is currently unknown.

Libraries were prepared by immunoSEQ multiplex PCR; TCRdb keeps only in-frame clonotypes and omits some of them. This table has over 80,000 clones, about 82% appearing once. This CDR3 has 15 residues. The V and J ends lost 4 bases and 9 bases, in that order; junction bases with no gene match: 8. Germline V gene data show CDR1 as MNHEY and CDR2 as SMNVEV (reference sequence). This clonotype originated in a human patient who received an intestinal transplant, so some T cells may come from the graft donor. Sequencing was performed on PBMCs, taken 255 days after intestinal transplant. The chain joins TRBV27 to TRBJ1-6, with 8 positions matching TRBD1. CDR3 region: CASSSSTGARSPLHF. The CDR3 DNA reads as TGTGCCAGCAGTTCCTCGACAGGGGCACGTTCACCCCTCCACTTT.